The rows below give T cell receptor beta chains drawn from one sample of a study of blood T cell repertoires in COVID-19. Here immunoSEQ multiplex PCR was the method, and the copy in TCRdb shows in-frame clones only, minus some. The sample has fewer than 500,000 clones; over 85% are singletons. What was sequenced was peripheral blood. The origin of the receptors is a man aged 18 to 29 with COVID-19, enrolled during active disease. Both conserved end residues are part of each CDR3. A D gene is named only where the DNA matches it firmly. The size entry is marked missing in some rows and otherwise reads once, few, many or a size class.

CDR3 DNA: TGCGCCAGCAGCTCGCTACTAGCGGGAGGGGATGGTGAGCAGTTCTTC
CDR3 protein: CASSSLLAGGDGEQFF
clone size: once
D gene: TRBD2
J gene: TRBJ2-1
V gene: TRBV5-1

CDR3 DNA: TGTGCCAGCGGACCAGCGGGAGGCGGGGAGCAGTACTTC
CDR3 protein: CASGPAGGGEQYF
clone size: -
D gene: TRBD2
J gene: TRBJ2-7
V gene: TRBV12-3/TRBV12-4

CDR3 DNA: TGTGCCAGCAGTTTAAGGACTAGCGGGAGAGGTTACGAGCAGTACTTC
CDR3 protein: CASSLRTSGRGYEQYF
clone size: -
D gene: TRBD2
J gene: TRBJ2-7
V gene: TRBV27

CDR3 DNA: TGCGCCAGCAGCCTGAGTCGGGGTGGTACTGAAGCTTTCTTT
CDR3 protein: CASSLSRGGTEAFF
clone size: -
D gene: -
J gene: TRBJ1-1
V gene: TRBV5-1

CDR3 DNA: TGCGCCAGCAGCCAACCAACAGGGACTAACTATGGCTACACCTTC
CDR3 protein: CASSQPTGTNYGYTF
clone size: -
D gene: -
J gene: TRBJ1-2
V gene: TRBV4-1

CDR3 DNA: TGTGCCAGCAGATCCGAGCGGGACGGCACAGATACGCAGTATTTT
CDR3 protein: CASRSERDGTDTQYF
clone size: -
D gene: TRBD2
J gene: TRBJ2-3
V gene: TRBV3-1/TRBV3-2

CDR3 DNA: TGTGCCAGCAGTGATTCCTGGGAGAGAAACTATGGCTACACCTTC
CDR3 protein: CASSDSWERNYGYTF
clone size: -
D gene: -
J gene: TRBJ1-2
V gene: TRBV6-1

CDR3 DNA: TGTGCCTGGAGAGTGGGAGGGCCGGCCGGGGAGCTGTTTTTT
CDR3 protein: CAWRVGGPAGELFF
clone size: -
D gene: TRBD2
J gene: TRBJ2-2
V gene: TRBV30

CDR3 DNA: TGTGCTAGCAGCTTATCCGGGATCCCCCCTGTCTACGAGCAGTACTTC
CDR3 protein: CASSLSGIPPVYEQYF
clone size: -
D gene: -
J gene: TRBJ2-7
V gene: TRBV7-7

CDR3 DNA: TGTGCCAGCAGCCAATCTGGCGGCCTCCAAGAGACCCAGTACTTC
CDR3 protein: CASSQSGGLQETQYF
clone size: -
D gene: -
J gene: TRBJ2-5
V gene: TRBV16

CDR3 DNA: TGCGCCAGCACCCCGGGGGACAGTCGGAGAGCGGACACCATATATTTT
CDR3 protein: CASTPGDSRRADTIYF
clone size: -
D gene: TRBD1
J gene: TRBJ1-3
V gene: TRBV5-1

CDR3 DNA: TGCGCCAGCAGCCCCAGCGGGGGGGCCCACGAGCAGTACTTC
CDR3 protein: CASSPSGGAHEQYF
clone size: -
D gene: TRBD2
J gene: TRBJ2-7
V gene: TRBV5-1

CDR3 DNA: TGCAGCGTTGATGCTAGCGGGGGCCATAATGAGCAGTTCTTC
CDR3 protein: CSVDASGGHNEQFF
clone size: -
D gene: TRBD2
J gene: TRBJ2-1
V gene: TRBV29-1

CDR3 DNA: TGTGCCAGCAGGGCCACATCAAGCTCTGGAAACACCATATATTTT
CDR3 protein: CASRATSSSGNTIYF
clone size: few
D gene: -
J gene: TRBJ1-3
V gene: TRBV7-9

CDR3 DNA: TGTGCCAGCAGCCTCGGAGCCTACGAGCAGTACTTC
CDR3 protein: CASSLGAYEQYF
clone size: -
D gene: -
J gene: TRBJ2-7
V gene: TRBV5-4

CDR3 DNA: TGTGCTAGCAGCTTAGGTCCGCGGGGCGAGCAGTACTTC
CDR3 protein: CASSLGPRGEQYF
clone size: once
D gene: -
J gene: TRBJ2-7
V gene: TRBV7-7

CDR3 DNA: TGTGCCAGCAGCTTAGGGGGCCCCTACGAGCAGTACTTC
CDR3 protein: CASSLGGPYEQYF
clone size: -
D gene: -
J gene: TRBJ2-7
V gene: TRBV11-3

CDR3 DNA: TGTGCCAGCTCCGACCCCCAGGGGGCCAATCAGCCCCAGCATTTT
CDR3 protein: CASSDPQGANQPQHF
clone size: few
D gene: TRBD1
J gene: TRBJ1-5
V gene: TRBV19

CDR3 DNA: TGCGCCACCAAACAGGGGGCCTTTAATGAAAAACTGTTTTTT
CDR3 protein: CATKQGAFNEKLFF
clone size: once
D gene: TRBD1
J gene: TRBJ1-4
V gene: TRBV5-1

CDR3 DNA: TGTGCCAGTAGTGGATTACAGGGGGCCTATGGCTACACCTTC
CDR3 protein: CASSGLQGAYGYTF
clone size: -
D gene: TRBD1
J gene: TRBJ1-2
V gene: TRBV19

CDR3 DNA: TGTGCCAGCAGTTGGGACAGGGCGGCCTACGAGCAGTACTTC
CDR3 protein: CASSWDRAAYEQYF
clone size: -
D gene: TRBD1
J gene: TRBJ2-7
V gene: TRBV2

CDR3 DNA: TGTGCCAGCTCTCAGGGGGCGAGGGAAAAACTGTTTTTT
CDR3 protein: CASSQGAREKLFF
clone size: -
D gene: TRBD1
J gene: TRBJ1-4
V gene: TRBV19

CDR3 DNA: TGTGCCATCCGACAGGGGGCAAGTGAACCCCTCCACTTT
CDR3 protein: CAIRQGASEPLHF
clone size: -
D gene: TRBD1
J gene: TRBJ1-6
V gene: TRBV27

CDR3 DNA: TGTGCCAGCAGTTTACAGGGGAGCAATCAGCCCCAGCATTTT
CDR3 protein: CASSLQGSNQPQHF
clone size: -
D gene: -
J gene: TRBJ1-5
V gene: TRBV27